This TCR beta chain was found in a study of blood T cell repertoires in COVID-19. Whole-study context: Whether acute or convalescent, the COVID-19 samples came from the United States, Italy and Spain. PBMCs, B-cell-depleted T cells, or T cells provided the cDNA or gDNA that made up the material.

Trimming shortened V by 0 bases and J by 2 bases, and 13 bases separated the two germline ends. Germline V gene lookup returns CDR1 SGHRS and CDR2 YFSETQ. The CDR3 is 16 amino acids. In the authors' workflow: Amplification of reference gene primers provided the estimated nucleated cell counts. This table comes from immunoSEQ multiplex PCR, and its TCRdb copy is limited to in-frame clones, with some not included. Clonal size and the V and J genes are those of that table, whereas D and trimming came from the DNA. Here the sample spans under 95,000 clones, around 80% being singletons. The sample was peripheral blood. This chain joins TRBV5-1 and TRBJ2-3; maybe TRBD1 (6 bases). This TCR derives from an elderly woman with active or convalescent COVID-19. CDR3 in DNA: TGCGCCAGCAGCTTGGAGGCCAGGGGAATCACAGATACGCAGTATTTT. It is translated as CASSLEARGITDTQYF.